The clone carrying this TCR beta chain was counted once. This sample stems from a study of blood T cell repertoires in COVID-19. Study background: From the United States, Italy and Spain came samples of acute and convalescent COVID-19. From T cells, B-cell-depleted T cells, or PBMCs came the material, which was cDNA or gDNA.

As handled by the study authors: The assay estimated nucleated cells by amplifying reference gene primers. This table comes from immunoSEQ multiplex PCR, and its TCRdb copy is limited to in-frame clones, with some not included. D and trimming were read from the DNA, whereas the V and J calls and clone size are those reported in that table. The data hold 55,000 to 65,000 clones, with around 77% observed a single time. This CDR3 spans 13 amino acids. Germline loops: CDR1 SGDLS, CDR2 YYNGEE. Between the trimmed V and J ends, which lost 7 bases and 8 bases, there was a span of 15 bases. V and J are TRBV9 and TRBJ1-4; weak D call: TRBD1 (5 bases). The TCR comes from a man in his fifties or sixties with acute or convalescent COVID-19. Sequencing was performed on peripheral blood. CDR3 nucleotide sequence: TGTGCCAGCTCGGGAGGGGCAGCCGAAAAACTGTTTTTT. Protein sequence: CASSGGAAEKLFF.